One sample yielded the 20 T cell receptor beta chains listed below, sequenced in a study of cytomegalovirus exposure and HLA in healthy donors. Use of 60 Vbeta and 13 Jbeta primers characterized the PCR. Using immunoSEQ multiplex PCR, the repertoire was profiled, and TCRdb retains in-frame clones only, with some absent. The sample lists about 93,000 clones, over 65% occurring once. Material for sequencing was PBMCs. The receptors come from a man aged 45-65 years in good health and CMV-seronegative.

The chain's CDR3 is CATSRTGSNYGYTF. The CDR3 DNA reads as TGTGCCACCAGCAGGACAGGTTCTAACTATGGCTACACCTTC. The chain employs TRBV15 and TRBJ1-2; weak D call: TRBD1 (6 bases). CDR1 and CDR2 from the germline V gene are LNHNV and YYDKDF (reference sequence). This CDR3 is 14 amino acids long. Trimming took 3 bases from V and 0 from J, leaving 8 bases between them.

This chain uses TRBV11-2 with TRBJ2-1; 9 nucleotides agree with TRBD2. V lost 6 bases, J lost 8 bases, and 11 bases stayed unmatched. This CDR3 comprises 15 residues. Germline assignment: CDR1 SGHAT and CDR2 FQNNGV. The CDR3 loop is CASRVPGLATHEQFF. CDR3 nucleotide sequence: TGTGCCAGCAGGGTACCGGGACTAGCAACACATGAGCAGTTCTTC.

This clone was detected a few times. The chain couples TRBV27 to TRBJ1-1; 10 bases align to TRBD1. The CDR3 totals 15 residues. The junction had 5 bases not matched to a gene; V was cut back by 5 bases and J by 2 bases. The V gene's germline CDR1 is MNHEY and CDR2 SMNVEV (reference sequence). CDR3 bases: TGTGCCAGCAGTGCGGGGACAGGGGCAAACACTGAAGCTTTCTTT. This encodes CASSAGTGANTEAFF.

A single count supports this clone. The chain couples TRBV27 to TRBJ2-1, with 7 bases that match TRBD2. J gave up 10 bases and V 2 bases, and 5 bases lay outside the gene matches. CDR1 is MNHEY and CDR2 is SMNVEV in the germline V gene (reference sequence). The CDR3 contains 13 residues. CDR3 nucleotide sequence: TGTGCCAGCAGTTTACTGAGGGAGGGAGAGCAGTTCTTC. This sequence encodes CASSLLREGEQFF.

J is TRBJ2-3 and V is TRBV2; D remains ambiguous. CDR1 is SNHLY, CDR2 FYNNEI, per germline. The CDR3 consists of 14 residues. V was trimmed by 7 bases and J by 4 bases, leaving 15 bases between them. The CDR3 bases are TGTGCCAGCATGACGCTCCGAGGCGCAGATACGCAGTATTTT. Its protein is CASMTLRGADTQYF. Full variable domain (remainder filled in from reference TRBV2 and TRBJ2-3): EPEVTQTPSHQVTQMGQEVILRCVPISNHLYFYWYRQILGQKVEFLVSFYNNEISEKSEIFDDQFSVERPDGSNFTLKIRSTKLEDSAMYFCASMTLRGADTQYFGPGTRLTVL.

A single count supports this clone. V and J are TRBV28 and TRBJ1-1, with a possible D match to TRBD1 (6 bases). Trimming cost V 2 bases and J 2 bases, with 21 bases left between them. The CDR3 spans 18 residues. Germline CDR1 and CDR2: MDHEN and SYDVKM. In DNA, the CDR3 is TGTGCCAGCAGTTTACCCACATTACAGGGAGTTCGCAACACTGAAGCTTTCTTT. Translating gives CASSLPTLQGVRNTEAFF.

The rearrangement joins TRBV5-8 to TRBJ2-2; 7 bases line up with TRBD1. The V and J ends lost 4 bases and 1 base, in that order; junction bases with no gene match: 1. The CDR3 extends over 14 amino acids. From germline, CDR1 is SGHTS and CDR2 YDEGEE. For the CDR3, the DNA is TGTGCCAGCAGCAGGACAGGGAACACCGGGGAGCTGTTTTTT. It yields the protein CASSRTGNTGELFF.

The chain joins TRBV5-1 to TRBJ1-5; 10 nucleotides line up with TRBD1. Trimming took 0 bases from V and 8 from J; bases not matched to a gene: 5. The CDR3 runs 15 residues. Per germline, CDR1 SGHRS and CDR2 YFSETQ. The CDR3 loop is CASSLAGTGEEPQHF. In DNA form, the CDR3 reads TGCGCCAGCAGCTTGGCCGGGACAGGGGAAGAGCCCCAGCATTTT.

The DNA for the CDR3 is TGTGCCAGCAGTTTATATAGCGGGGGCTACAATGAGCAGTTCTTC. Translated, it gives CASSLYSGGYNEQFF. The chain links TRBV28 to TRBJ2-1; 9 positions match TRBD2. With V trimmed by 1 base and J by 3 bases, 1 base remained unmatched. The CDR3 length is 15 residues. Germline V CDR1 and CDR2: MDHEN, SYDVKM.

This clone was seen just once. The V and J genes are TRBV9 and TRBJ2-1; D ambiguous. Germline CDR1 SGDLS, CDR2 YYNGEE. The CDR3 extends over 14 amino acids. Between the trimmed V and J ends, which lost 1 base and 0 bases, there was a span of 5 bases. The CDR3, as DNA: TGTGCCAGCAGCGTACTAGACTCCTACAATGAGCAGTTCTTC. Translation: CASSVLDSYNEQFF.

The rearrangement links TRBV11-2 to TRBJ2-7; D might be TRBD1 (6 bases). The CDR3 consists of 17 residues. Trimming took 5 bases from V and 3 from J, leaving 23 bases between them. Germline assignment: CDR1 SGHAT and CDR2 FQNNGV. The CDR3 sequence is CASSPGGGGPPYYEQYF. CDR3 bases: TGTGCCAGCAGCCCCGGTGGGGGCGGGCCTCCTTACTACGAGCAGTACTTC.

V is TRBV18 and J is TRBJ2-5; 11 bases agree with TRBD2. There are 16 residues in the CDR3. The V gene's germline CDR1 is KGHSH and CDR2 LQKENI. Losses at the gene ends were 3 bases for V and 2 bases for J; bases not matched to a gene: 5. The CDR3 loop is CASSPSLAGGQETQYF. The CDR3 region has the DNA TGTGCCAGCTCACCGAGTCTAGCGGGAGGTCAAGAGACCCAGTACTTC.

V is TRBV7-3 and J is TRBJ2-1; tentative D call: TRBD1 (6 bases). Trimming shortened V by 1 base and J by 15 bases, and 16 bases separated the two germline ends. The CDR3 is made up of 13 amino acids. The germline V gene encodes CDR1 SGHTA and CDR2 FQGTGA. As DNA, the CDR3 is TGTGCCAGCAGCTTAAACGTCAGAGACAGGCGGTTCTTC. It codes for CASSLNVRDRRFF.

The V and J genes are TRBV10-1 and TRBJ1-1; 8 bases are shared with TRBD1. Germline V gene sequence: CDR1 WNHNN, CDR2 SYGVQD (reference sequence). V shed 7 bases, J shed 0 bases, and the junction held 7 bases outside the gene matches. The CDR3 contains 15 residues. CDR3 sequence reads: CASTPRTGLNTEAFF. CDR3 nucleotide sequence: TGCGCCAGCACTCCCAGGACAGGGCTGAACACTGAAGCTTTCTTT.

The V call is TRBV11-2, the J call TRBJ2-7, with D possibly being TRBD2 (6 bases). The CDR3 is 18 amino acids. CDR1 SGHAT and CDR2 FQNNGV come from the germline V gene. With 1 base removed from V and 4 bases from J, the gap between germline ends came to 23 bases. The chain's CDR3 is CASSLASSSGRDHYEQYF. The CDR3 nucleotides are TGTGCCAGCAGCTTAGCATCCTCCTCTGGGCGGGACCATTACGAGCAGTACTTC.

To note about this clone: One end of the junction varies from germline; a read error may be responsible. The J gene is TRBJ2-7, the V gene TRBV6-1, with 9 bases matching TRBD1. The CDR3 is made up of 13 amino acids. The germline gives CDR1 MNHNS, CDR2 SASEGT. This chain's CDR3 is CASSEGTPGTGLF. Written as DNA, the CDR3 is TGTGCCAGCAGTGAAGGGACTCCCGGGACAGGGCTCTTC.

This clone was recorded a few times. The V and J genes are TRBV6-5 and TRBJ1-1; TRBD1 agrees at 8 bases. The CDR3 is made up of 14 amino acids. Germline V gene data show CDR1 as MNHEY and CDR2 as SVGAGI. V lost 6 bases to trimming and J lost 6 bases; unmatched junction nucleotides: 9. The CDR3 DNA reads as TGTGCCAGCAGAACCCAGGGGGCTCTAGCTGAAGCTTTCTTT. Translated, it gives CASRTQGALAEAFF.

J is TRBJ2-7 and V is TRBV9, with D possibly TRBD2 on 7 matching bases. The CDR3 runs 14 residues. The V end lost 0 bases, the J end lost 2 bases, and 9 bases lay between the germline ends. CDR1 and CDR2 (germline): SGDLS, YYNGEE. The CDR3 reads CASSVGEGAYEQYF. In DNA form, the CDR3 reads TGTGCCAGCAGCGTAGGGGAGGGGGCCTACGAGCAGTACTTC.

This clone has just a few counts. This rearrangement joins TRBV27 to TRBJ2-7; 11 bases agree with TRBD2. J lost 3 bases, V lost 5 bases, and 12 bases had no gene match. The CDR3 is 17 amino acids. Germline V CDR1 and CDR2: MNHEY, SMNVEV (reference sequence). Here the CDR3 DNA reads TGTGCCAGCAGTACAATCTCGACTAGCGGGATCCTCTACGAGCAGTACTTC. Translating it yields CASSTISTSGILYEQYF.

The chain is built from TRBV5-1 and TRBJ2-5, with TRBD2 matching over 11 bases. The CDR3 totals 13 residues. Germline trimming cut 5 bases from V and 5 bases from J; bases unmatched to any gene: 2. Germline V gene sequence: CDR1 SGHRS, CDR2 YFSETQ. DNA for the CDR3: TGCGCCAGCAGTCCTAGCGGGAGGGAGACCCAGTACTTC. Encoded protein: CASSPSGRETQYF. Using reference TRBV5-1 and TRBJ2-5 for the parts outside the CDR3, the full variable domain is KAGVTQTPRYLIKTRGQQVTLSCSPISGHRSVSWYQQTPGQGLQFLFEYFSETQRNKGNFPGRFSGRQFSNSRSEMNVSTLELGDSALYLCASSPSGRETQYFGPGTRLLVL.